This T cell receptor (beta chain) was recorded in a study of blood T cell repertoires in COVID-19. Study details: COVID-19 samples, acute and convalescent, were from the United States, Italy and Spain. PBMCs, B-cell-depleted T cells, or T cells provided the cDNA or gDNA that made up the material.

Germline-derived CDR1 and CDR2 are ENHRY and SYGVKD. Trimming took 2 bases from V and 5 from J, leaving 6 bases between them. The CDR3 length is 12 residues. Original methodology: Amplifying reference gene primers gave estimates of nucleated cell counts. Method: immunoSEQ multiplex PCR; TCRdb's copy keeps in-frame clones and lacks some. D and trimming come from the DNA, and the V and J calls and clone size come from that table. Among a few hundred thousand clones, roughly 86% were seen once, and the ten largest hold roughly 2.1%. Notes on this clone: This sample also contains other DNA sequences that code for the same CDR3.

Sequenced sample: peripheral blood. The sequence was obtained from a woman in her twenties or thirties who had recovered from COVID-19. V usage is TRBV10-3 and J usage is TRBJ1-2, with D unclear. The CDR3 reads CAISEGGYGYTF. CDR3 DNA: TGTGCCATCAGTGAGGGCGGGTATGGCTACACCTTC.